This TCR beta chain was recovered during a study of cytotoxic CD8 clonotypes in ibrutinib-treated CLL. Study results and caveats: Public clonotypes (which were uncommon) either contracted or remained stable on treatment. Patients showed higher baseline clonality than age-matched healthy donors, and it tracked circulating CD8+ T-cell counts. Clonality increased at ibrutinib response, then returned toward baseline at progression.

Trimming shortened V by 5 bases and J by 4 bases, and 13 bases separated the two germline ends. CDR1 is SGHTA and CDR2 is FQGNSA in the germline V gene. This CDR3 has 14 residues. Libraries were prepared by immunoSEQ multiplex PCR; TCRdb keeps only in-frame clonotypes and omits some of them. This table holds 110,000 or so clones, roughly 57% found once. A word on this clone: The antigen remains undetermined.

The source of approximately 1.9 micrograms of genomic DNA for TCR beta libraries was cryopreserved PBMCs. Specimen: PBMCs, collected after 24 months of ibrutinib treatment. This receptor was identified in a human donor with chronic lymphocytic leukemia. The rearrangement links TRBV7-2 to TRBJ2-3, with a weak D call TRBD2 (5 bases). CDR3 nucleotides: TGTGCCAGCAGCGTTGCCCGGGGTCCAGATACGCAGTATTTT. Its translation: CASSVARGPDTQYF.